The clone carrying this T cell receptor (beta chain) has more than one count but fewer than ten. The antigen is not known. This record belongs to a study of T cells after yellow fever vaccination. The CDR3 has 15 residues. Trimming cost V 1 base and J 12 bases; bases outside gene matches: 13. Germline values: CDR1 SGHKS, CDR2 YYEKEE (reference sequence). Study results and caveats: The secondary T-cell response peaked on day 5, not day 15, but was weaker. Abundant clonotypes from the bulk population could have been carried over as contaminants into FACS-sorted repertoires.

MiXCR, run by TCRdb on the 5' RACE reads, gives a single entry per CDR3 protein. The top ten clones hold about 14% of a sample with under 600,000 distinct CDR3 sequences, approximately 13% of them seen once. This TCR was sampled from a man aged 25-40 years who received the YFV17D yellow fever vaccine. J is TRBJ1-1 and V is TRBV5-5; 9 positions match TRBD1. The sequencing used PBMCs, collected on the day of the yellow fever booster vaccination. The CDR3: CASSLTGQGVINSFF. In nucleotides, the CDR3 is TGTGCCAGCAGCTTGACGGGACAGGGTGTAATCAACTCTTTCTTT.